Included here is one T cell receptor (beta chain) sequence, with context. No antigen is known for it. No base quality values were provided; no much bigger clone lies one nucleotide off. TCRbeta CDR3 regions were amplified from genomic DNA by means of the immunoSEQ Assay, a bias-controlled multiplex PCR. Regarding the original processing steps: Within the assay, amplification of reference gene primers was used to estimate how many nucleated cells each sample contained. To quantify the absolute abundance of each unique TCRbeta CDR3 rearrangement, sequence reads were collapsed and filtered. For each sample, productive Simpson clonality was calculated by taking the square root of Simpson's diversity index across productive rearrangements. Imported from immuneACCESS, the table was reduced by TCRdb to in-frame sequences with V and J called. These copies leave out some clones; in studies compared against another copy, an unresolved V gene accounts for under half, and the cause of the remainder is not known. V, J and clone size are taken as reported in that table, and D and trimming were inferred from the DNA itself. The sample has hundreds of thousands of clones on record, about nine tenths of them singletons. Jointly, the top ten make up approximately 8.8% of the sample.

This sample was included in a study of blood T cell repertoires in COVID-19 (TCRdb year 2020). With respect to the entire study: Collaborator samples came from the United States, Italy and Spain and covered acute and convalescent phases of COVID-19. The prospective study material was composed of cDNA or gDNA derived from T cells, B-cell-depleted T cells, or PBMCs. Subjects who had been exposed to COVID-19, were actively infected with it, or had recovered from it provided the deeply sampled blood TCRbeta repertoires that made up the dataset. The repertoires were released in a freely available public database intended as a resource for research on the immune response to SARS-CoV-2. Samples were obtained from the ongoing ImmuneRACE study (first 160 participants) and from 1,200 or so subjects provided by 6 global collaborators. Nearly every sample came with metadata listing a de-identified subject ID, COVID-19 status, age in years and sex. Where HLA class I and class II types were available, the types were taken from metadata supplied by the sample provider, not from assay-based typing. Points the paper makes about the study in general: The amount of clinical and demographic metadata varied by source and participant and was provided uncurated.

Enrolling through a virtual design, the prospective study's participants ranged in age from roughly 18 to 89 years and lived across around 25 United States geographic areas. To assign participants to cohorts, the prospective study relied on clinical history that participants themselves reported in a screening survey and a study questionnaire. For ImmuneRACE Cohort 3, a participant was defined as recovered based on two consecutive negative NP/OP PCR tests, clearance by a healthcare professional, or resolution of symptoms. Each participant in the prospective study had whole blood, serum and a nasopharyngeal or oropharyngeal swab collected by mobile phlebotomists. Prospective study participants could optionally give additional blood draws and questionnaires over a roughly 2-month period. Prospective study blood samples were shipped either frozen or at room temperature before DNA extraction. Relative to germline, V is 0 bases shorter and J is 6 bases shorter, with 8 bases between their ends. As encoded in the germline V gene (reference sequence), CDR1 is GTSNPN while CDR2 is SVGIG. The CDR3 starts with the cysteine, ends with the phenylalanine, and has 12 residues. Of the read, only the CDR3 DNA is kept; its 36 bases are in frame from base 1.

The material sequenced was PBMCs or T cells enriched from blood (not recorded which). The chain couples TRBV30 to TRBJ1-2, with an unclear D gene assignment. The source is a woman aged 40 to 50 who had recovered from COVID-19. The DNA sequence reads TGTGCCTGGAGTGTTTCCCCAAATGGCTACACCTTC. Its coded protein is CAWSVSPNGYTF.